The 15 T cell receptor beta chains presented below share a single source sample, sequenced in a study of CD8 T cells in ankylosing spondylitis. Each CDR3 protein gets one entry after TCRdb re-called the 5' RACE reads with MiXCR. The sample records 200,000 to 300,000 distinct CDR3 sequences, 8% to 9.5% being singletons. The sample consisted of blood, either unsorted or a sorted T cell fraction (not recorded which). The receptors derive from a male donor with ankylosing spondylitis or in good health (not recorded which).

The chain employs TRBV1 and TRBJ1-1; TRBD1, the table's D call, lacks a check against the DNA. TRBV1 is a documented pseudogene. The CDR3 runs to 16 residues. CDR3 in DNA: TGCACCAGCAGCCAAGTATCGAGGGGCGCGAACACTGAAGCTTTCTTT. This translates into CTSSQVSRGANTEAFF.

The chain carries TRBV20-1 and TRBJ2-5; TRBD1 matches at 8 bases. The V gene end was trimmed by 0 bases and the J gene end by 1 base; junction bases not matched to a gene: 4. The CDR3 loop spans 15 amino acids. In germline, CDR1 is DFQATT, CDR2 SNEGSKA (reference sequence). CDR3 amino acids: CSARDGGTGQETQYF. In DNA, the CDR3 is TGCAGTGCTAGAGACGGTGGGACAGGCCAAGAGACCCAGTACTTC.

In this sample, this clonotype turned up many times. J is TRBJ2-7 and V is TRBV29-1, with D perhaps TRBD1 or TRBD2 (5 bases each). V was shortened by 2 bases and J by 2 bases, with 10 bases between the two germline ends. Germline CDR1 and CDR2: SQVTM and ANQGSEA. The CDR3 has 13 residues. The CDR3 is CSVEQGPTYEQYF. CDR3 coding DNA: TGCAGCGTTGAACAGGGACCAACCTACGAGCAGTACTTC.

The chain carries TRBV30 and TRBJ2-7; a weak D match, TRBD2 (6 bases). CDR1 GTSNPN and CDR2 SVGIG come from the germline V gene (reference sequence). The CDR3 contains 12 residues. Trimming took 5 bases from V and 6 from J, leaving 14 bases between them. This chain's CDR3 is CAWDMGGLEQYF. The CDR3 region has the DNA TGTGCCTGGGACATGGGAGGTCTCGAGCAGTACTTC.

This clonotype was counted ten times or more. The chain links TRBV5-1 to TRBJ1-4; the D is unclear. The CDR3 consists of 14 residues. The V gene lost 7 bases and the J gene lost 4 bases, with 14 bases spanning the gap. From germline, CDR1 is SGHRS and CDR2 YFSETQ. The CDR3 sequence: CASGEGARNEKLFF. The CDR3 region has the DNA TGCGCCAGCGGGGAGGGAGCGCGTAATGAAAAACTGTTTTTT. Full variable domain (outside the CDR3, taken from reference TRBV5-1 and TRBJ1-4): KAGVTQTPRYLIKTRGQQVTLSCSPISGHRSVSWYQQTPGQGLQFLFEYFSETQRNKGNFPGRFSGRQFSNSRSEMNVSTLELGDSALYLCASGEGARNEKLFFGSGTQLSVL.

In its sample, this clonotype was seen many times. V is TRBV12-3 or TRBV12-4 and J is TRBJ1-2, with D unclear. This CDR3 has 16 residues. V shed 0 bases and J shed 2 bases, with 13 bases lying between them. CDR3 nucleotide sequence: TGTGCCAGCAGTTTAGCGGGCGGTGCAGGCAACTATGGCTACACCTTC. This sequence encodes CASSLAGGAGNYGYTF.

This clonotype appeared many times. The CDR3 sequence: CASSLPLTVNNEQFF. CDR3 sequence (DNA): TGTGCCAGCAGCCTCCCCCTCACTGTGAACAATGAGCAGTTCTTC. The genes are TRBV3-1 and TRBJ2-1; D is undetermined. CDR3 length equals 15 residues. Trimming shortened V by 4 bases and J by 5 bases, and 15 bases separated the two germline ends. The germline V gene encodes CDR1 LGHDT and CDR2 YNNKEL (reference sequence).

The V gene is TRBV5-6, the J gene TRBJ2-7, with D possibly being TRBD1 or TRBD2 (5 bases each). CDR1 SGHDT and CDR2 YYEEEE come from the germline V gene. The CDR3 loop spans 15 amino acids. V shed 1 base and J shed 4 bases, with 15 bases lying between them. This CDR3 is CASSLFRENQYEQYF. CDR3 DNA: TGTGCCAGCAGCTTGTTCAGGGAGAATCAATACGAGCAGTACTTC.

Notes on this clonotype: This may be a read error, as it is one base from a much larger clone. The rearrangement joins TRBV5-1 to TRBJ1-3; a weak D match, TRBD1 (5 bases). The CDR3 is 15 residues long. CDR1 SGHRS and CDR2 YFSETQ come from the germline V gene. Trimming shortened V by 5 bases and J by 3 bases, and 15 bases separated the two germline ends. The CDR3 bases are TGCGCCAGCAGTTCTGATGGGGCCTTTGGAAACACCATATATTTT. This encodes CASSSDGAFGNTIYF.

This clonotype was counted ten times or more. The chain uses TRBV19 and TRBJ2-3; D is unresolved. The V end was cut by 3 bases, the J end by 0 bases, with 10 bases between. CDR3 length: 15 residues. Per germline, CDR1 LNHDA and CDR2 SQIVND (reference sequence). The chain's CDR3 is CASSIRQHSTDTQYF. The CDR3 DNA reads TGTGCCAGTAGTATCCGGCAGCACAGCACAGATACGCAGTATTTT.

This clonotype has ten or more counts. This sequence joins TRBV3-1 and TRBJ2-2; D remains ambiguous. Trimming stripped 5 bases from V and 4 bases from J, with 17 bases between. Germline loops: CDR1 LGHDT, CDR2 YNNKEL (reference sequence). The CDR3 loop spans 16 amino acids. CDR3 protein: CASSSYRWLFTGELFF. The DNA of the CDR3 is TGTGCCAGCAGCTCCTATAGGTGGCTTTTCACCGGGGAGCTGTTTTTT.

At least ten counts were recorded for this clonotype. This chain connects TRBV5-6 to TRBJ2-1; perhaps TRBD2 as D (5 bases). Per the germline V gene, CDR1 is SGHDT and CDR2 is YYEEEE. The CDR3 totals 14 residues. Trimming removed 4 bases from V and 5 bases from J, with 13 bases in between. The CDR3 DNA follows: TGTGCCAGCAGCCCTCTTTCGGGAAACAATGAGCAGTTCTTC. Protein product: CASSPLSGNNEQFF. Based on the CDR3 plus reference TRBV5-6 and TRBJ2-1, the full variable domain is DAGVTQSPTHLIKTRGQQVTLRCSPKSGHDTVSWYQQALGQGPQFIFQYYEEEERQRGNFPDRFSGHQFPNYSSELNVNALLLGDSALYLCASSPLSGNNEQFFGPGTRLTVL.

This clonotype was recorded at least ten times. The chain joins TRBV5-1 to TRBJ2-3; tentatively, D is TRBD2 (5 bases). Per the germline V gene, CDR1 is SGHRS and CDR2 is YFSETQ. V was trimmed by 0 bases and J by 3 bases, leaving 8 bases between them. The CDR3 loop spans 14 amino acids. The chain's CDR3 is CASSLGSGTDTQYF. The CDR3 bases are TGCGCCAGCAGCTTGGGGTCGGGGACAGATACGCAGTATTTT. Drawing the rest from reference TRBV5-1 and TRBJ2-3, the complete variable domain is KAGVTQTPRYLIKTRGQQVTLSCSPISGHRSVSWYQQTPGQGLQFLFEYFSETQRNKGNFPGRFSGRQFSNSRSEMNVSTLELGDSALYLCASSLGSGTDTQYFGPGTRLTVL.

The table lists this clonotype with many counts. The rearrangement uses TRBV29-1 and TRBJ2-2; D unclear. Trimming took off 4 bases at V and 1 base at J, with 7 bases between the two ends. The germline V gene has CDR1 SQVTM and CDR2 ANQGSEA. CDR3 length equals 13 residues. CDR3 nucleotides: TGCAGCGTTGTTCGAATGAACACCGGGGAGCTGTTTTTT. Translating gives CSVVRMNTGELFF.

This clonotype was seen repeatedly, ten times or more. V gene TRBV27 combines with J gene TRBJ2-7; 10 nucleotides match TRBD2. J gave up 1 base and V 5 bases, and 5 bases lay outside the gene matches. Per the germline V gene, CDR1 is MNHEY and CDR2 is SMNVEV (reference sequence). CDR3 length: 15 amino acids. The CDR3 is CASSLWTSGSYEQYF. In DNA form, the CDR3 reads TGTGCCAGCAGTCTTTGGACTAGCGGATCCTACGAGCAGTACTTC.